The 30 T cell receptor beta chains below all came from one sample that was sequenced in a study of cytomegalovirus exposure and HLA in healthy donors. Measured with immunoSEQ multiplex PCR; TCRdb has only the in-frame clones, and not every one. The sample contains 150,000 to 200,000 clones, about 81% of which appear only once. Sequenced: PBMCs. These receptors all stem from a woman aged 25 to 39 in good health and CMV-seronegative.

The J gene is TRBJ1-3, the V gene TRBV7-9; D is perhaps TRBD1 (5 bases). Germline-derived CDR1 and CDR2 are SEHNR and FQNEAQ (reference sequence). V was cut by 1 base and J by 4 bases, with 20 bases left in between. The CDR3 runs to 18 residues. DNA for the CDR3: TGTGCCAGCAGCTTAGATCTAAACAGGCCCAAGCCAGGAAACACCATATATTTT. This codes for CASSLDLNRPKPGNTIYF.

This clone was recorded a few times. This sequence joins TRBV27 and TRBJ2-7; the D gene is possibly TRBD1 (6 bases). V lost 1 base and J 7 bases, leaving 17 bases between the germline ends. Germline CDR1 and CDR2: MNHEY and SMNVEV (reference sequence). This CDR3 is built from 15 residues. Written as DNA, the CDR3 is TGTGCCAGCAGTTTATTCTCGTCAGGGGTAGGGGAGCAGTACTTC. As protein: CASSLFSSGVGEQYF.

This clone was seen a handful of times. V usage is TRBV9 and J usage is TRBJ1-3; D gene unclear. The germline V and J ends were trimmed by 0 bases and 4 bases, with 14 bases remaining between them. Germline values: CDR1 SGDLS, CDR2 YYNGEE. The CDR3 has 16 residues. CDR3 residues: CASSVGHQGGGNTIYF. In DNA, the CDR3 is TGTGCCAGCAGCGTAGGGCATCAAGGCGGAGGAAACACCATATATTTT.

The chain is built from TRBV7-6 and TRBJ2-3; TRBD2 aligns across 16 bases. Germline V CDR1 and CDR2: SGHVS, FNYEAQ. This CDR3 region has 15 residues. The J segment lost 6 bases and the V segment lost 5 bases, leaving 2 bases of the junction unmatched. The CDR3 region has the DNA TGTGCCAGCAGCACGGGACTAGCGGGAGGGGATACGCAGTATTTT. It is translated as CASSTGLAGGDTQYF.

The chain employs TRBV6-5 and TRBJ2-7, with D perhaps matching TRBD1 (5 bases). The V and J ends lost 1 base and 5 bases respectively, with 9 bases between them. The CDR3 spans 13 residues. Germline V gene data show CDR1 as MNHEY and CDR2 as SVGAGI. DNA of the CDR3: TGTGCCAGCAGTTACTGGTCAGGGAACGAGCAGTACTTC. Its protein product is CASSYWSGNEQYF.

V usage is TRBV7-3 and J usage is TRBJ1-1; 11 nucleotides agree with TRBD1. V was clipped by 4 bases and J by 4 bases; unmatched bases: 2. This CDR3 region has 14 residues. The V gene's germline CDR1 is SGHTA and CDR2 FQGTGA. The CDR3, as DNA: TGTGCCAGCAGCTCGGGGACAGGGGGCACTGAAGCTTTCTTT. This sequence encodes CASSSGTGGTEAFF. Based on the CDR3 plus reference TRBV7-3 and TRBJ1-1, the full variable domain is GAGVSQTPSNKVTEKGKYVELRCDPISGHTALYWYRQSLGQGPEFLIYFQGTGAADDSGLPNDRFFAVRPEGSVSTLKIQRTERGDSAVYLCASSSGTGGTEAFFGQGTRLTVV.

The chain recombines TRBV7-3 with TRBJ2-3, with D perhaps matching TRBD2 (6 bases). V lost 4 bases and J lost 2, with 13 bases in between. The CDR3 has 15 amino acids. Germline-derived CDR1 and CDR2 are SGHTA and FQGTGA. Written as DNA, the CDR3 is TGTGCCAGCAGCTCCTCGGGGGTCCCCACAGATACGCAGTATTTT. Translation: CASSSSGVPTDTQYF.

The chain couples TRBV29-1 to TRBJ1-5; the D gene is possibly TRBD1 (6 bases). This CDR3 contains 14 residues. Germline V gives CDR1 SQVTM, CDR2 ANQGSEA. The germline V and J ends were trimmed by 5 bases and 7 bases, with 18 bases remaining between them. CDR3 DNA: TGCAGCGTTCTCCTAGGGGGGGGGCCACAGCCCCAGCATTTT. Translating gives CSVLLGGGPQPQHF.

The chain's CDR3 is CASSLTRGGTEAFF. The CDR3 DNA reads TGTGCCAGCAGTTTAACTCGAGGGGGAACTGAAGCTTTCTTT. The chain employs TRBV28 and TRBJ1-1; a weak D match, TRBD1 (6 bases). Germline CDR1 and CDR2: MDHEN and SYDVKM. Trimming stripped 2 bases from V and 5 bases from J, with 12 bases between. This CDR3 contains 14 residues.

This clone has only one observation. The CDR3 loop reads CASSSTGRGAYEQYF. Written as DNA, the CDR3 is TGTGCCAGCAGCTCGACAGGTCGAGGGGCCTACGAGCAGTACTTC. This rearrangement joins TRBV7-9 to TRBJ2-7, with D maybe TRBD1 (6 bases). Germline-derived CDR1 and CDR2 are SEHNR and FQNEAQ (reference sequence). V was trimmed by 4 bases and J by 2 bases, leaving 15 bases between them. The CDR3 contains 15 residues.

The chain uses TRBV5-1 and TRBJ2-1, with 10 nucleotides matching TRBD2. The CDR3 consists of 16 residues. J gave up 7 bases and V 2 bases, and 9 bases lay outside the gene matches. Germline V gene sequence: CDR1 SGHRS, CDR2 YFSETQ. The CDR3 loop is CASSLVSGRGINEQFF. The CDR3, as DNA: TGCGCCAGCAGCTTAGTCAGCGGGAGGGGGATAAATGAGCAGTTCTTC.

The chain couples TRBV27 to TRBJ1-2, with 7 bases identical to TRBD1. The junction had 6 bases not matched to a gene; V was cut back by 4 bases and J by 4 bases. The CDR3 runs to 14 residues. CDR1 is MNHEY and CDR2 is SMNVEV in the germline V gene (reference sequence). CDR3 in DNA: TGTGCCAGCAGTTCTACAGGGGTGATCTATGGCTACACCTTC. Translated: CASSSTGVIYGYTF.

CDR3 in amino acids: CASSERRDTSQPQHF. CDR3 sequence (DNA): TGTGCCAGCAGTGAGCGCCGGGACACTTCACAGCCCCAGCATTTT. This chain links TRBV25-1 with TRBJ1-5; tentative D call: TRBD1 (6 bases). V shed 3 bases and J shed 7 bases, with 16 bases lying between them. From germline, CDR1 is MGHDK and CDR2 SYGVNS. The CDR3 totals 15 residues.

This clone was observed once. V gene TRBV5-1 combines with J gene TRBJ2-7; 13 nucleotides match TRBD2. The J segment lost 1 base and the V segment lost 5 bases, leaving 6 bases of the junction unmatched. The CDR3 extends over 16 amino acids. From germline, CDR1 is SGHRS and CDR2 YFSETQ. This CDR3 is CASRLAGGPLSYEQYF. The CDR3 coding sequence is TGCGCCAGCAGACTAGCGGGAGGGCCCCTGTCCTACGAGCAGTACTTC.

This clone occurred once. J is TRBJ1-5 and V is TRBV11-2; 11 nucleotides align to TRBD1. The CDR3 extends over 18 amino acids. V lost 2 bases to trimming and J lost 2 bases; unmatched junction nucleotides: 8. From germline, CDR1 is SGHAT and CDR2 FQNNGV. Written as DNA, the CDR3 is TGTGCCAGCAGCTTATCCCGGACAGGGGGCTTGGGCAATCAGCCCCAGCATTTT. This translates into CASSLSRTGGLGNQPQHF.

This chain connects TRBV7-9 to TRBJ2-7, with D unclear. There are 14 residues in the CDR3. Between the trimmed V and J ends, which lost 1 base and 3 bases, there was a span of 10 bases. Germline loops: CDR1 SEHNR, CDR2 FQNEAQ (reference sequence). CDR3: CASSLGMTGYEQYF. CDR3 nucleotide sequence: TGTGCCAGCAGCTTAGGCATGACGGGCTACGAGCAGTACTTC.

The gene calls are TRBV15 and TRBJ2-2, with a weak D call TRBD2 (6 bases). Between the trimmed V and J ends, which lost 4 bases and 1 base, there was a span of 7 bases. Germline-derived CDR1 and CDR2 are LNHNV and YYDKDF (reference sequence). This CDR3 comprises 14 residues. CDR3 sequence (DNA): TGTGCCACCAGCATGGGGGGGAACACCGGGGAGCTGTTTTTT. Amino acid sequence: CATSMGGNTGELFF.

For this clone: Other DNA sequences within the sample encode an identical CDR3. The CDR3 nucleotides are TGCGCCAGCAGCTTGAGCGGGGGTACTAGCACAGATACGCAGTATTTT. Amino acids: CASSLSGGTSTDTQYF. The chain combines TRBV5-1 with TRBJ2-3; 8 bases line up with TRBD2. The CDR3 runs to 16 residues. The J segment lost 0 bases and the V segment lost 1 base, leaving 4 bases of the junction unmatched. The germline gives CDR1 SGHRS, CDR2 YFSETQ.

This clone was observed a handful of times. The chain recombines TRBV6-5 with TRBJ1-5; 9 bases map to TRBD1. V was pared by 5 bases and J by 4 bases, with 6 bases of the junction left unmatched. This CDR3 region has 15 residues. The germline gives CDR1 MNHEY, CDR2 SVGAGI. This CDR3 is CASSTGQGRNQPQHF. The CDR3 coding sequence is TGTGCCAGCAGTACAGGACAGGGGAGGAATCAGCCCCAGCATTTT.

The rearrangement links TRBV19 to TRBJ2-1; 12 bases agree with TRBD2. CDR3 length equals 15 residues. Germline CDR1 reads LNHDA; CDR2 reads SQIVND (reference sequence). Losses at the gene ends were 5 bases for V and 11 bases for J; bases not matched to a gene: 10. CDR3 in DNA: TGTGCCAGTAGTCCACCGACTAGCGGGGGTATAAAGCAGTTCTTC. Translation: CASSPPTSGGIKQFF.

This clone showed up just a few times. The chain employs TRBV28 and TRBJ1-5; D is uncertain. Germline V gene lookup returns CDR1 MDHEN and CDR2 SYDVKM. The CDR3 contains 14 residues. Trimming removed 9 bases from V and 2 bases from J, with 14 bases in between. This chain's CDR3 is CASRRVPGNQPQHF. In DNA form, the CDR3 reads TGTGCCAGTAGGAGGGTTCCAGGCAATCAGCCCCAGCATTTT.

Here the CDR3 DNA reads TGTGCCAGCAGTCGTACCGGGTCCAGCTCCTACAATGAGCAGTTCTTC. Translated, it gives CASSRTGSSSYNEQFF. The chain couples TRBV11-3 to TRBJ2-1; D gene unclear. Trimming cost V 6 bases and J 0 bases, with 15 bases left between them. Germline CDR1 and CDR2: SGHNT and YENEEA. The CDR3 consists of 16 residues. Full variable domain (remainder filled in from reference TRBV11-3 and TRBJ2-1): EAGVVQSPRYKIIEKKQPVAFWCNPISGHNTLYWYLQNLGQGPELLIRYENEEAVDDSQLPKDRFSAERLKGVDSTLKIQPAELGDSAVYLCASSRTGSSSYNEQFFGPGTRLTVL.

This rearrangement joins TRBV19 to TRBJ2-6; the D gene is possibly TRBD2 (6 bases). Trimming cost V 4 bases and J 0 bases, with 19 bases left between them. The length of the CDR3 is 19 residues. The V gene's germline CDR1 is LNHDA and CDR2 SQIVND (reference sequence). The CDR3 spells CASSTRAGHLTSGANVLTF. The DNA for the CDR3 is TGTGCCAGTAGTACAAGAGCGGGCCACCTTACCTCTGGGGCCAACGTCCTGACTTTC. The full variable domain, its missing parts supplied by reference TRBV19 and TRBJ2-6, is DGGITQSPKYLFRKEGQNVTLSCEQNLNHDAMYWYRQDPGQGLRLIYYSQIVNDFQKGDIAEGYSVSREKKESFPLTVTSAQKNPTAFYLCASSTRAGHLTSGANVLTFGAGSRLTVL.

This rearrangement joins TRBV27 to TRBJ1-2; possibly TRBD1 for D (5 bases). This CDR3 is built from 14 residues. Trimming took 5 bases from V and 8 from J, leaving 18 bases between them. CDR1 and CDR2 from the germline V gene are MNHEY and SMNVEV (reference sequence). CDR3 DNA sequence: TGTGCCAGCAGTAAAAGGCTGGGGCTGGGGGGCTACACCTTC. It encodes CASSKRLGLGGYTF.

This chain joins TRBV11-2 and TRBJ1-5, with 10 positions matching TRBD1. Germline values: CDR1 SGHAT, CDR2 FQNNGV. Trimming removed 0 bases from V and 10 bases from J; junction bases left unmatched: 12. The CDR3 runs to 17 residues. CDR3 sequence (DNA): TGTGCCAGCAGCTTAGATACTTTACGACAGGGGGCCGGCCCCCAGCATTTT. Translated: CASSLDTLRQGAGPQHF.

This clone has only one observation. The gene calls are TRBV28 and TRBJ2-3; the D gene is possibly TRBD2 (6 bases). Germline-derived CDR1 and CDR2 are MDHEN and SYDVKM. The CDR3 contains 15 residues. The V end lost 5 bases, the J end lost 1 base, and 13 bases lay between the germline ends. CDR3 in amino acids: CASSETRGGTDTQYF. In DNA form, the CDR3 reads TGTGCCAGCAGTGAAACCCGCGGGGGCACAGATACGCAGTATTTT.

This chain links TRBV7-9 with TRBJ1-5; D is unresolved. This CDR3 spans 15 amino acids. Trimming cost V 3 bases and J 0 bases, with 9 bases left between them. The V gene's germline CDR1 is SEHNR and CDR2 FQNEAQ (reference sequence). CDR3 in amino acids: CASSLEGSSNQPQHF. CDR3 in DNA: TGTGCCAGCAGCTTGGAAGGGAGTAGCAATCAGCCCCAGCATTTT.

A few counts support this clone. The chain combines TRBV27 with TRBJ2-1; TRBD2 aligns across 8 bases. The CDR3 is 16 residues long. Per germline, CDR1 MNHEY and CDR2 SMNVEV (reference sequence). The V and J ends lost 6 bases and 0 bases, in that order; junction bases with no gene match: 7. CDR3 nucleotides: TGTGCCAGCAGATCGCGGGGGGTGAGCTCCTACAATGAGCAGTTCTTC. As protein: CASRSRGVSSYNEQFF.

For this clone: Within the sample, other DNA sequences also encode this same CDR3. The V and J genes are TRBV5-1 and TRBJ2-5; D perhaps matches TRBD2 (5 bases). CDR3 length: 14 amino acids. The V end was cut by 2 bases, the J end by 0 bases, with 8 bases between. Germline values: CDR1 SGHRS, CDR2 YFSETQ. The CDR3 sequence is CASSFAGNQETQYF. The CDR3 DNA sequence: TGCGCCAGCAGCTTTGCCGGGAACCAAGAGACCCAGTACTTC.

The rearrangement uses TRBV7-2 and TRBJ1-5; D gene unclear. In germline, CDR1 is SGHTA, CDR2 FQGNSA. The ends were cut back, 1 base at V and 0 bases at J, with 10 bases in the middle. The CDR3 has 16 residues. In DNA form, the CDR3 reads TGTGCCAGCAGCTTAGTGGGTTCAGGTAGCAATCAGCCCCAGCATTTT. Its translation: CASSLVGSGSNQPQHF. Filled out from reference TRBV7-2 and TRBJ1-5, the complete variable domain reads GAGVSQSPSNKVTEKGKDVELRCDPISGHTALYWYRQSLGQGLEFLIYFQGNSAPDKSGLPSDRFSAERTGGSVSTLTIQRTQQEDSAVYLCASSLVGSGSNQPQHFGDGTRLSIL.